Included here is one T cell receptor beta chain sequence, with context. The antigen remains unidentified. There are 13 residues in the CDR3. The germline CDR1 and CDR2 sequences are LNHDA and SQIVND (reference sequence). V lost 6 bases and J lost 10; bases outside the gene matches: 9. This entry belongs to a study of PD-1 blockade in mismatch repair-deficient tumors. Time point specified: identical roughly 10-day culture without peptide (control). Sequencing used immunoSEQ multiplex PCR; TCRdb keeps in-frame clones, though not all of them. The sample contains more than 13,000 clones, over 75% of which appear only once.

The genes are TRBV19 and TRBJ2-1; 7 bases agree with TRBD1. The clonotype originates from an adult with mismatch repair-deficient cancer. Specimen: cells cultured in vitro, collected from a patient treated with pembrolizumab. The CDR3 DNA is TGTGCCAGTAGAGTCAGGGGGAGCCGGGAGCAGTTCTTC. Encoded protein: CASRVRGSREQFF.